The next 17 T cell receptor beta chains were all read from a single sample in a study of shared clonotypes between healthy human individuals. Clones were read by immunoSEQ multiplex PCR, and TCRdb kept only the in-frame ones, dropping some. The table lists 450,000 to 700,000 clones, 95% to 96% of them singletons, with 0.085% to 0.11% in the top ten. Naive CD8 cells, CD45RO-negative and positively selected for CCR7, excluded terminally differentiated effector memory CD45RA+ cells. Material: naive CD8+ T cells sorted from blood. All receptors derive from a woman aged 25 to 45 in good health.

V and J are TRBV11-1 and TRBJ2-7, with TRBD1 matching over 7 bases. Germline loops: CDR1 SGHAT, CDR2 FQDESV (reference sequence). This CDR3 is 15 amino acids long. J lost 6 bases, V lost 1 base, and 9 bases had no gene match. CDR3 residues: CASSLGYGGTAEQYF. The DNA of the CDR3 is TGTGCCAGCAGCTTAGGATACGGTGGGACAGCCGAGCAGTACTTC.

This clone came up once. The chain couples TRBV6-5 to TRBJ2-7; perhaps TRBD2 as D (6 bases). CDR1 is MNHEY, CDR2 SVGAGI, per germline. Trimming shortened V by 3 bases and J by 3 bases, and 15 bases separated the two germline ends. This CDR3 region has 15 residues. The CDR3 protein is CASSYGDPGGYEQYF. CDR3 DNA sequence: TGTGCCAGCAGTTATGGAGATCCCGGGGGCTACGAGCAGTACTTC.

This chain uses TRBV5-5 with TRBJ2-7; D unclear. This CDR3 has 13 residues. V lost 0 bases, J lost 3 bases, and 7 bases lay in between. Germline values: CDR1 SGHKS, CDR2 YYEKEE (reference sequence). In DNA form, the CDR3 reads TGTGCCAGCAGCTTGGACAGCTTCTACGAGCAGTACTTC. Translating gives CASSLDSFYEQYF.

CDR3 residues: CASSQALAGPSRTDTQYF. The DNA of the CDR3 is TGCGCCAGCAGCCAAGCACTAGCGGGGCCCTCTCGCACAGATACGCAGTATTTT. The V call is TRBV4-1, the J call TRBJ2-3; TRBD2 matches at 10 bases. The V gene end was trimmed by 1 base and the J gene end by 1 base; junction bases not matched to a gene: 8. Germline CDR1 is MGHRA and CDR2 is YSYEKL. This CDR3 comprises 18 residues.

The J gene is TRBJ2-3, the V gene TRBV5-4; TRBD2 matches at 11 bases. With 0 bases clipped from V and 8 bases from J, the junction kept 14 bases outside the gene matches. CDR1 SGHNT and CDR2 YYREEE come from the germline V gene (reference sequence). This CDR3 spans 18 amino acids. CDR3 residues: CASSLGLAGNIGGVTQYF. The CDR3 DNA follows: TGTGCCAGCAGCTTGGGACTAGCGGGAAATATAGGAGGGGTTACGCAGTATTTT.

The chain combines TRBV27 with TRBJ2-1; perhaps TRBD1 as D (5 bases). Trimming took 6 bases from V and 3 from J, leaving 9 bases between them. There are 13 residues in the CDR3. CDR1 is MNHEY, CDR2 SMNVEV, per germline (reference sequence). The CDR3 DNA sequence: TGTGCCAGCAGGAAGGACAACTACAATGAGCAGTTCTTC. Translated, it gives CASRKDNYNEQFF.

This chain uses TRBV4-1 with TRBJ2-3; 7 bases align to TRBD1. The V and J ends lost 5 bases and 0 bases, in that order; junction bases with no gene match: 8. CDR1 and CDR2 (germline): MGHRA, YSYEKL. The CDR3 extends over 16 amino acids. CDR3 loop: CASSTGDSSSTDTQYF. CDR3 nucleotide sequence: TGCGCCAGCAGCACCGGGGACAGCTCTAGCACAGATACGCAGTATTTT.

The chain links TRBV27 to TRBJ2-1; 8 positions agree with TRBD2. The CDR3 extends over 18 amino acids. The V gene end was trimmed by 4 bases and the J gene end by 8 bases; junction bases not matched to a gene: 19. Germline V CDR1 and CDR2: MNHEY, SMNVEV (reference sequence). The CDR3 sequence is CASSSGTSFFGSGDEQFF. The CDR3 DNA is TGTGCCAGCAGTTCCGGGACTAGTTTTTTCGGAAGTGGCGATGAGCAGTTCTTC.

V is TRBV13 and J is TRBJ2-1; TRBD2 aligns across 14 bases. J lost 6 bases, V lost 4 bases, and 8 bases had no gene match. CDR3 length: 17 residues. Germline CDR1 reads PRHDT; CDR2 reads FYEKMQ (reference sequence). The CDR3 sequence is CASSSGMTSGRANEQFF. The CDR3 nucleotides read TGTGCCAGCAGCTCCGGAATGACTAGCGGGAGGGCCAATGAGCAGTTCTTC.

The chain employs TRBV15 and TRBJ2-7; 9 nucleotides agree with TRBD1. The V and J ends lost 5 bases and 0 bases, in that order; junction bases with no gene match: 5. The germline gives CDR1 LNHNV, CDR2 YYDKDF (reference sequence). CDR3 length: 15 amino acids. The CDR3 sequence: CATSPTGGNSYEQYF. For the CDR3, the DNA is TGTGCCACCAGCCCGACAGGGGGAAACTCCTACGAGCAGTACTTC.

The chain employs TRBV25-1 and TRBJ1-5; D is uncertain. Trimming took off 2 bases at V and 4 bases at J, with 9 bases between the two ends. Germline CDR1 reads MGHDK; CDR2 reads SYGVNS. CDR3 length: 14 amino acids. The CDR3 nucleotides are TGTGCCAGCAGTGAACACCCCTCGAATCAGCCCCAGCATTTT. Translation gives CASSEHPSNQPQHF. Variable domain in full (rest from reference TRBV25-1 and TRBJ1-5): EADIYQTPRYLVIGTGKKITLECSQTMGHDKMYWYQQDPGMELHLIHYSYGVNSTEKGDLSSESTVSRIRTEHFPLTLESARPSHTSQYLCASSEHPSNQPQHFGDGTRLSIL.

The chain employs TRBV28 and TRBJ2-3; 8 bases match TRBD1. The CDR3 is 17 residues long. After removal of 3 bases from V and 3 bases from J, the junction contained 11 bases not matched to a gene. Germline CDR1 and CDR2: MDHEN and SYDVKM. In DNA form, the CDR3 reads TGTGCCAGCAGTTTTGGGCAATTCAGGGGGCCAACAGATACGCAGTATTTT. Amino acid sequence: CASSFGQFRGPTDTQYF.

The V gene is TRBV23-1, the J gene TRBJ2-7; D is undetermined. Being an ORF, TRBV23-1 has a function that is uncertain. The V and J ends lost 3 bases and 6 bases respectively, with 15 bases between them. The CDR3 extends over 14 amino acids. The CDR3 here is CASSHRPAAFEQYF. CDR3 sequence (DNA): TGCGCCAGCAGTCACCGGCCTGCTGCCTTCGAGCAGTACTTC.

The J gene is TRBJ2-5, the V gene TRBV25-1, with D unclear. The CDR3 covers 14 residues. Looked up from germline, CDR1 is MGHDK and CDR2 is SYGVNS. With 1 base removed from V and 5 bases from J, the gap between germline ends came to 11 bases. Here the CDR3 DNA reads TGTGCCAGCAGTGAATGGGAAGGCAGGGAGACCCAGTACTTC. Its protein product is CASSEWEGRETQYF.

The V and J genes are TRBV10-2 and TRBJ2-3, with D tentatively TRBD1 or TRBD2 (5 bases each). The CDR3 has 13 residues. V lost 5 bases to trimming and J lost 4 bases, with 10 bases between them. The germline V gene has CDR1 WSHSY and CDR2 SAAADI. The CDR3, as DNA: TGCGCCAGCAGTCCGGGGACCGCAGATACGCAGTATTTT. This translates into CASSPGTADTQYF.

CDR3 sequence reads: CASSVGTSGNQEQFF. CDR3 DNA: TGTGCCAGCAGCGTGGGGACTAGCGGGAACCAGGAGCAGTTCTTC. This rearrangement joins TRBV9 to TRBJ2-1, with 13 bases matching TRBD2. V gave up 2 bases and J gave up 10 bases; unmatched junction bases: 6. Looked up from germline, CDR1 is SGDLS and CDR2 is YYNGEE. The CDR3 has 15 residues.

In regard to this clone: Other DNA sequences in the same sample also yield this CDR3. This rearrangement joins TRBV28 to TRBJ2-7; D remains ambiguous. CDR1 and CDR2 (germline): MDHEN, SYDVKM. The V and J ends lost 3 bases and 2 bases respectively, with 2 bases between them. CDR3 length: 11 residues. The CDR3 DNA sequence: TGTGCCAGCAGTTTCACCTACGAGCAGTACTTC. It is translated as CASSFTYEQYF.